Below, one TCR beta chain is given with its context. The antigen is not known. These data belong to a study of shared clonotypes between healthy human individuals. Spread over ten immunoSEQ deep assay plates, unsorted PBMC DNA underwent sequencing. The repertoire was sequenced with immunoSEQ multiplex PCR; TCRdb's copy has only in-frame clones and lacks some. Among fewer than 600,000 clones listed, around 78% were seen once. Notes on the study in general: Genetic and exposure-history diversity was limited by the small donor number.

The unsorted samples had some 90 million PBMCs used for genomic DNA. The germline CDR1 and CDR2 sequences are GTSNPN and SVGIG (reference sequence). V lost 0 bases to trimming and J lost 2 bases, with 14 bases between them. The length of the CDR3 is 15 residues. The sample taken for sequencing was PBMCs. The chain recombines TRBV30 with TRBJ2-7; perhaps D is TRBD1 or TRBD2 (6 bases each). This TCR derives from a middle-aged woman in good health. Some clones in this sample may be carry-over from other donors' samples. The CDR3 region is CAWSVLEGGPYEQYF. DNA for the CDR3: TGTGCCTGGAGTGTATTAGAGGGGGGACCCTACGAGCAGTACTTC.